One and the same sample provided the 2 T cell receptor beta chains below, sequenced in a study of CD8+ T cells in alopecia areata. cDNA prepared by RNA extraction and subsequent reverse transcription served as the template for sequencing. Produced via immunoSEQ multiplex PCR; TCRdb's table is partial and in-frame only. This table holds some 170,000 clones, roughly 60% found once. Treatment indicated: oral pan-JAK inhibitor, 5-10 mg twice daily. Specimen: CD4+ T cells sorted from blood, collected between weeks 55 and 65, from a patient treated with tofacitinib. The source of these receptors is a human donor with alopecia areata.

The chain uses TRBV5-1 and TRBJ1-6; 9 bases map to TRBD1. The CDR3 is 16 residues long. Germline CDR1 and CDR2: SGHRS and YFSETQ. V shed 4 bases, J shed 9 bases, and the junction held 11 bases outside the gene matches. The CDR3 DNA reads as TGCGCCAGCAGCCCTCAGTCGGGACAGGGCATTTCACCCCTCCACTTT. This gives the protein CASSPQSGQGISPLHF.

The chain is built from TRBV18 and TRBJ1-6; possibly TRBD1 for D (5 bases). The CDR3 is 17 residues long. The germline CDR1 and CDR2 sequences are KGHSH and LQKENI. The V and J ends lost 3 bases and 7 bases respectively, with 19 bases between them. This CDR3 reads CASSPYIPGTENSPLHF. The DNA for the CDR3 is TGTGCCAGCTCACCTTACATTCCGGGGACTGAAAATTCACCCCTCCACTTT. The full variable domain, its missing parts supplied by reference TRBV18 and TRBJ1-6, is NAGVMQNPRHLVRRRGQEARLRCSPMKGHSHVYWYRQLPEEGLKFMVYLQKENIIDESGMPKERFSAEFPKEGPSILRIQQVVRGDSAAYFCASSPYIPGTENSPLHFGNGTRLTVT.